A selection of T cell receptor beta chains follows, all from one sample in a study of cytomegalovirus exposure and HLA in healthy donors. The repertoire was sequenced with immunoSEQ multiplex PCR; TCRdb's copy has only in-frame clones and lacks some. The sample includes around 160,000 clones, more than 65% of them seen just once. The sample was PBMCs. Receptor source: a woman between 35 and 50 years old in good health and CMV-seropositive. Each CDR3 is given with its conserved first and last residue. D genes are given only for firm matches. The size field is filled for only some rows; it gives once, few, many or a size class.

clone size: .; J gene: TRBJ1-1; V gene: TRBV6-5; D gene: .; CDR3 protein: CASSYSGSTVEAFF; CDR3 DNA: TGTGCCAGCAGTTACTCAGGTAGTACAGTCGAAGCTTTCTTT
clone size: few; J gene: TRBJ1-1; V gene: TRBV28; D gene: TRBD1; CDR3 protein: CASSLAGGLNTEAFF; CDR3 DNA: TGTGCCAGCAGTTTGGCAGGGGGATTGAACACTGAAGCTTTCTTT
clone size: .; J gene: TRBJ1-6; V gene: TRBV4-3; D gene: .; CDR3 protein: CASSQGAGAGNSPLHF; CDR3 DNA: TGCGCCAGCAGCCAAGGGGCAGGGGCAGGGAATTCACCCCTCCACTTT
clone size: .; J gene: TRBJ1-2; V gene: TRBV9; D gene: TRBD1; CDR3 protein: CASSVAGEGANGYTF; CDR3 DNA: TGTGCCAGCAGCGTAGCAGGAGAGGGGGCAAATGGCTACACCTTC
clone size: .; J gene: TRBJ2-2; V gene: TRBV27; D gene: TRBD1; CDR3 protein: CASRVTGGSTGELFF; CDR3 DNA: TGTGCCAGCAGAGTAACAGGGGGGAGCACCGGGGAGCTGTTTTTT
clone size: once; J gene: TRBJ1-1; V gene: TRBV7-3; D gene: .; CDR3 protein: CASSPSLIGEAFF; CDR3 DNA: TGTGCCAGCAGCCCCTCGTTGATCGGTGAAGCTTTCTTT
clone size: .; J gene: TRBJ2-6; V gene: TRBV19; D gene: .; CDR3 protein: CASSITRGGGANVLTF; CDR3 DNA: TGTGCCAGTAGTATAACCAGGGGCGGTGGGGCCAACGTCCTGACTTTC
clone size: .; J gene: TRBJ2-3; V gene: TRBV19; D gene: TRBD2; CDR3 protein: CASSKIAGGTSSTDTQYF; CDR3 DNA: TGTGCCAGTAGTAAAATAGCGGGGGGAACCTCTAGCACAGATACGCAGTATTTT
clone size: .; J gene: TRBJ2-2; V gene: TRBV4-2; D gene: .; CDR3 protein: CASSQEYGFDTGELFF; CDR3 DNA: TGTGCCAGCAGCCAAGAGTACGGGTTTGACACCGGGGAGCTGTTTTTT
clone size: .; J gene: TRBJ1-2; V gene: TRBV14; D gene: .; CDR3 protein: CASSQVSAGGYTF; CDR3 DNA: TGTGCCAGCAGCCAAGTATCCGCGGGAGGCTACACCTTC
clone size: few; J gene: TRBJ2-3; V gene: TRBV6-5; D gene: TRBD2; CDR3 protein: CASSPSTSGSDTQYF; CDR3 DNA: TGTGCCAGCAGCCCGTCGACTAGCGGGTCAGATACGCAGTATTTT
clone size: .; J gene: TRBJ2-5; V gene: TRBV2; D gene: TRBD2; CDR3 protein: CASSEMGLAGETQYF; CDR3 DNA: TGTGCCAGCAGTGAAATGGGACTAGCGGGAGAGACCCAGTACTTC
clone size: .; J gene: TRBJ2-3; V gene: TRBV4-3; D gene: TRBD1; CDR3 protein: CASSQDTAGGTSDTQYF; CDR3 DNA: TGCGCCAGCAGCCAAGATACGGCAGGGGGTACTTCAGATACGCAGTATTTT
clone size: .; J gene: TRBJ1-1; V gene: TRBV27; D gene: TRBD1; CDR3 protein: CASSFGTGLTEAFF; CDR3 DNA: TGTGCCAGCAGTTTCGGGACAGGCCTCACTGAAGCTTTCTTT
clone size: once; J gene: TRBJ1-3; V gene: TRBV5-6; D gene: .; CDR3 protein: CASSLYENTIYF; CDR3 DNA: TGTGCCAGCAGCTTGTATGAGAACACCATATATTTT
clone size: .; J gene: TRBJ2-5; V gene: TRBV5-1; D gene: .; CDR3 protein: CASRATGLQETQYF; CDR3 DNA: TGCGCCAGTCGAGCCACAGGGCTCCAAGAGACCCAGTACTTC
clone size: few; J gene: TRBJ1-1; V gene: TRBV14; D gene: .; CDR3 protein: CASSFYGGQAFF; CDR3 DNA: TGTGCCAGCAGCTTTTACGGAGGGCAAGCTTTCTTT
clone size: few; J gene: TRBJ1-3; V gene: TRBV7-2; D gene: .; CDR3 protein: CASSPGGRGSGNTIYF; CDR3 DNA: TGTGCCAGCAGCCCCGGGGGGCGGGGGAGTGGAAACACCATATATTTT
clone size: .; J gene: TRBJ2-2; V gene: TRBV28; D gene: TRBD2; CDR3 protein: CASSLGGRGTGELFF; CDR3 DNA: TGTGCCAGCAGTTTAGGCGGGAGGGGCACCGGGGAGCTGTTTTTT
clone size: .; J gene: TRBJ2-5; V gene: TRBV28; D gene: TRBD2; CDR3 protein: CASSWREYQETQYF; CDR3 DNA: TGTGCCAGCAGTTGGCGGGAGTACCAAGAGACCCAGTACTTC
clone size: .; J gene: TRBJ1-1; V gene: TRBV5-1; D gene: .; CDR3 protein: CASSPRPRGGFNTEAFF; CDR3 DNA: TGCGCCAGCAGCCCCCGGCCCCGGGGAGGCTTTAACACTGAAGCTTTCTTT
clone size: .; J gene: TRBJ1-2; V gene: TRBV2; D gene: .; CDR3 protein: CASSGQTVPNYGYTF; CDR3 DNA: TGTGCCAGCAGTGGGCAAACAGTACCGAACTATGGCTACACCTTC
clone size: .; J gene: TRBJ1-5; V gene: TRBV15; D gene: .; CDR3 protein: CATSRDRDLVQPQHF; CDR3 DNA: TGTGCCACCAGCAGAGACAGGGATTTGGTTCAGCCCCAGCATTTT
clone size: once; J gene: TRBJ1-1; V gene: TRBV7-6; D gene: .; CDR3 protein: CASSPQENTEAFF; CDR3 DNA: TGTGCCAGCAGCCCACAGGAGAACACTGAAGCTTTCTTT
clone size: .; J gene: TRBJ2-7; V gene: TRBV27; D gene: TRBD1; CDR3 protein: CASSRTGASYEQYF; CDR3 DNA: TGTGCCAGCAGTCGAACAGGGGCCTCCTACGAGCAGTACTTC
clone size: .; J gene: TRBJ2-2; V gene: TRBV15; D gene: TRBD2; CDR3 protein: CATSRAGGAGELFF; CDR3 DNA: TGTGCCACCTCAAGGGCGGGAGGGGCCGGGGAGCTGTTTTTT
clone size: .; J gene: TRBJ2-4; V gene: TRBV4-3; D gene: TRBD2; CDR3 protein: CASSLTGTSGRAGAKNIQYF; CDR3 DNA: TGCGCCAGCAGCCTGACTGGGACTAGCGGGAGGGCTGGAGCCAAAAACATTCAGTACTTC
clone size: few; J gene: TRBJ2-5; V gene: TRBV5-1; D gene: .; CDR3 protein: CASSPAGLGVETQYF; CDR3 DNA: TGCGCCAGCAGCCCCGCAGGACTTGGTGTAGAGACCCAGTACTTC
clone size: .; J gene: TRBJ2-7; V gene: TRBV7-2; D gene: TRBD1; CDR3 protein: CASSRTGGYEQYF; CDR3 DNA: TGTGCCAGCAGCCGTACAGGGGGCTACGAGCAGTACTTC
clone size: few; J gene: TRBJ1-2; V gene: TRBV9; D gene: .; CDR3 protein: CASSVDRNYGYTF; CDR3 DNA: TGTGCCAGCAGCGTAGACAGGAACTATGGCTACACCTTC
clone size: once; J gene: TRBJ2-7; V gene: TRBV7-6; D gene: .; CDR3 protein: CASSLALEGLEQYF; CDR3 DNA: TGTGCCAGCAGCTTAGCGCTGGAGGGGCTCGAGCAGTACTTC
clone size: few; J gene: TRBJ2-4; V gene: TRBV5-4; D gene: .; CDR3 protein: CASSLGRNSLAKNIQYF; CDR3 DNA: TGTGCCAGCAGCTTGGGAAGAAACAGCCTAGCCAAAAACATTCAGTACTTC
clone size: .; J gene: TRBJ2-3; V gene: TRBV11-2; D gene: TRBD2; CDR3 protein: CASSLEGSGGGDTQYF; CDR3 DNA: TGTGCCAGCAGCTTAGAAGGTAGCGGGGGAGGAGATACGCAGTATTTT
clone size: .; J gene: TRBJ2-7; V gene: TRBV4-3; D gene: TRBD2; CDR3 protein: CASSQDALAVSYEQYF; CDR3 DNA: TGCGCCAGCAGCCAAGATGCCCTAGCGGTCTCCTACGAGCAGTACTTC
clone size: .; J gene: TRBJ2-7; V gene: TRBV6-6; D gene: TRBD2; CDR3 protein: CASSHTSVSYEQYF; CDR3 DNA: TGTGCCAGCAGTCATACTAGCGTCTCCTACGAGCAGTACTTC
clone size: .; J gene: TRBJ2-3; V gene: TRBV15; D gene: .; CDR3 protein: CATSRPTRVSGDTQYF; CDR3 DNA: TGTGCCACCAGCAGACCCACTAGGGTAAGCGGAGATACGCAGTATTTT
clone size: .; J gene: TRBJ2-5; V gene: TRBV13; D gene: TRBD1; CDR3 protein: CASSSAGGKTQYF; CDR3 DNA: TGTGCCAGCAGCTCCGCAGGGGGAAAGACCCAGTACTTC
clone size: .; J gene: TRBJ1-1; V gene: TRBV6-6; D gene: TRBD1; CDR3 protein: CASSFGDRRTEAFF; CDR3 DNA: TGTGCCAGCAGTTTCGGGGACAGAAGAACTGAAGCTTTCTTT
clone size: .; J gene: TRBJ1-5; V gene: TRBV7-2; D gene: .; CDR3 protein: CASSPDRPNQPQHF; CDR3 DNA: TGTGCCAGCAGCCCCGACAGGCCCAATCAGCCCCAGCATTTT
clone size: .; J gene: TRBJ2-1; V gene: TRBV28; D gene: .; CDR3 protein: CASSLIGIAENNEQFF; CDR3 DNA: TGTGCCAGCAGTTTAATCGGTATAGCGGAGAACAATGAGCAGTTCTTC
clone size: .; J gene: TRBJ1-1; V gene: TRBV5-8; D gene: TRBD1; CDR3 protein: CASSGDRGGTEAFF; CDR3 DNA: TGTGCCAGCAGCGGCGACAGGGGGGGCACTGAAGCTTTCTTT
clone size: .; J gene: TRBJ1-3; V gene: TRBV7-2; D gene: .; CDR3 protein: CASSLIGTVGGNTIYF; CDR3 DNA: TGTGCCAGCAGCTTAATAGGGACTGTTGGTGGAAACACCATATATTTT
clone size: .; J gene: TRBJ2-2; V gene: TRBV5-1; D gene: TRBD1; CDR3 protein: CASSQTGQGNRELFF; CDR3 DNA: TGCGCCAGCAGCCAGACCGGACAGGGTAACAGGGAGCTGTTTTTT
clone size: .; J gene: TRBJ2-5; V gene: TRBV11-2; D gene: .; CDR3 protein: CASSSQETQYF; CDR3 DNA: TGTGCCAGCAGCTCTCAAGAGACCCAGTACTTC
clone size: .; J gene: TRBJ2-1; V gene: TRBV25-1; D gene: TRBD2; CDR3 protein: CASSYRSASGYNEQFF; CDR3 DNA: TGTGCCAGCAGTTATCGGTCAGCTAGCGGCTACAATGAGCAGTTCTTC
clone size: once; J gene: TRBJ2-1; V gene: TRBV9; D gene: TRBD2; CDR3 protein: CASSGPGLAGLNEQFF; CDR3 DNA: TGTGCCAGCAGCGGGCCGGGACTAGCGGGTCTGAATGAGCAGTTCTTC
clone size: .; J gene: TRBJ2-3; V gene: TRBV6-5; D gene: .; CDR3 protein: CASSYGTSSTDTQYF; CDR3 DNA: TGTGCCAGCAGTTACGGGACATCTAGCACAGATACGCAGTATTTT
clone size: .; J gene: TRBJ1-3; V gene: TRBV6-1; D gene: .; CDR3 protein: CASSLKGTSGNTIYF; CDR3 DNA: TGTGCCAGCAGCCTCAAAGGGACTTCTGGAAACACCATATATTTT
clone size: .; J gene: TRBJ2-1; V gene: TRBV6-1; D gene: .; CDR3 protein: CASSAAAGTWFNEQFF; CDR3 DNA: TGTGCCAGCAGTGCAGCGGCCGGGACATGGTTCAATGAGCAGTTCTTC
clone size: .; J gene: TRBJ1-1; V gene: TRBV18; D gene: .; CDR3 protein: CASSPVEQRNTEAFF; CDR3 DNA: TGTGCCAGCTCACCAGTGGAGCAGAGGAACACTGAAGCTTTCTTT
clone size: few; J gene: TRBJ2-3; V gene: TRBV5-4; D gene: TRBD1; CDR3 protein: CASSRQGTTDTQYF; CDR3 DNA: TGTGCCAGCAGCAGACAGGGAACAACAGATACGCAGTATTTT
clone size: .; J gene: TRBJ2-7; V gene: TRBV5-1; D gene: .; CDR3 protein: CASSPAEQGKVEQYF; CDR3 DNA: TGCGCCAGCAGCCCTGCAGAACAGGGTAAGGTCGAGCAGTACTTC
clone size: .; J gene: TRBJ2-4; V gene: TRBV7-9; D gene: TRBD1; CDR3 protein: CATGQGSNIQYF; CDR3 DNA: TGTGCCACGGGACAGGGGTCAAACATTCAGTACTTC
clone size: once; J gene: TRBJ2-3; V gene: TRBV5-1; D gene: .; CDR3 protein: CASSLGTSTDTQYF; CDR3 DNA: TGCGCCAGCAGCTTAGGGACTAGCACAGATACGCAGTATTTT
clone size: few; J gene: TRBJ1-4; V gene: TRBV2; D gene: .; CDR3 protein: CASSQGPINEKLFF; CDR3 DNA: TGTGCCAGCAGCCAGGGTCCGATTAATGAAAAACTGTTTTTT
clone size: .; J gene: TRBJ2-7; V gene: TRBV4-1; D gene: TRBD1; CDR3 protein: CASSPPGTAYEQYF; CDR3 DNA: TGCGCCAGCAGTCCGCCCGGGACAGCCTACGAGCAGTACTTC
clone size: .; J gene: TRBJ2-7; V gene: TRBV5-6; D gene: .; CDR3 protein: CATSLTDGSHEQYF; CDR3 DNA: TGTGCCACCAGCTTGACGGACGGGAGCCACGAGCAGTACTTC